The sequence of this T cell receptor beta chain was determined in a study of blood T cell repertoires in COVID-19. Study in general: PBMCs, B-cell-depleted T cells, or T cells were the source of the cDNA or gDNA that made up the material.

Sequencing was performed with immunoSEQ multiplex PCR; in TCRdb, only in-frame clones are kept and a portion is missing. This table holds under 450,000 clones, roughly 80% found once. The V and J ends lost 3 bases and 0 bases respectively, with 12 bases between them. From germline, CDR1 is LNHDA and CDR2 SQIVND (reference sequence). The CDR3 is 15 amino acids. The genes are TRBV19 and TRBJ2-7; D remains unclear. Sequenced input: peripheral blood. This clonotype originated in a human donor with acute or convalescent COVID-19. The donor label of this sample is uncertain. The CDR3 spells CASSINPGSSYEQYF. For the CDR3, the DNA is TGTGCCAGTAGTATTAATCCCGGGTCCTCCTACGAGCAGTACTTC.